This TCR beta chain was sequenced in a study of identical twins. There were only healthy Caucasians among the donors. Germline V lookup: CDR1 MDHEN, CDR2 SYDVKM. There are 15 residues in the CDR3. The germline V and J ends were trimmed by 5 bases and 4 bases, with 17 bases remaining between them. The cDNA had a unique molecular identifier and a template-switch universal primer site. TCRdb reprocessed the 5' RACE reads with MiXCR, giving one entry per CDR3 protein. In the table there are around 1.7 million distinct CDR3 sequences, about 32% of which are singletons. Study outcomes and limitations: Fewer insertions characterized abundant cord blood beta clonotypes, whereas memory repertoires showed none. Less excess twin sharing appeared in beta out-of-frame sequences.

Concerning this clonotype itself: Its antigen is undetermined.

This chain uses TRBV28 with TRBJ1-1; no clear D. This receptor was taken from a newborn girl in good health. The sequenced material came from cord blood. The CDR3 is CASSPPSWGGTEAFF. CDR3 coding DNA: TGTGCCAGCAGTCCACCGTCATGGGGAGGCACTGAAGCTTTCTTT.